This passage covers 9 T cell receptor beta chains from one sample sequenced in a study of T-cell reconstitution after alpha-beta-depleted transplantation in children. For TCRbeta, the library was prepared with unique molecular identifiers. One entry per CDR3 protein, called by TCRdb with MiXCR from the PCR reads. The table has about 200,000 distinct CDR3 sequences, about 15% seen once. The material sequenced was PBMCs from the stem cell graft donor, taken from the stem cell graft. Every receptor here comes from a human donor who donated a stem cell graft to a child with acute lymphoblastic leukemia.

This clonotype was observed many times. The chain links TRBV5-1 to TRBJ2-7, with TRBD1 matching 7 bases. The CDR3 consists of 12 residues. The germline CDR1 and CDR2 sequences are SGHRS and YFSETQ. V was clipped by 3 bases and J by 4 bases; unmatched bases: 1. CDR3 protein: CASSWGQYEQYF. CDR3 nucleotides: TGCGCCAGCAGCTGGGGACAGTACGAGCAGTACTTC.

In its sample, this clonotype was seen many times. The V gene is TRBV20-1, the J gene TRBJ2-7; D not resolved. Germline assignment: CDR1 DFQATT and CDR2 SNEGSKA (reference sequence). The CDR3 runs 13 residues. The ends were cut back, 2 bases at V and 2 bases at J, with 10 bases in the middle. The CDR3 reads CSARNLFTYEQYF. The CDR3 coding sequence is TGCAGTGCTAGAAATCTGTTTACCTACGAGCAGTACTTC.

This clonotype has at least ten counts. V and J are TRBV10-3 and TRBJ2-7; no firm D call. The V gene lost 4 bases and the J gene lost 5 bases, with 15 bases spanning the gap. Looked up from germline, CDR1 is ENHRY and CDR2 is SYGVKD. This CDR3 is 14 amino acids long. CDR3 amino acids: CAISGGEGLDEQYF. The CDR3 DNA reads as TGTGCCATCAGTGGCGGCGAAGGGCTGGACGAGCAGTACTTC.

Turning to this clonotype: A much more abundant neighbour one base away suggests this may be a read error. The gene calls are TRBV27 and TRBJ2-3, with D maybe TRBD1 (6 bases). Germline CDR1 reads MNHEY; CDR2 reads SMNVEV (reference sequence). CDR3 length equals 17 residues. CDR3 in DNA: TGTGCCGGCAGCGTATTTGGAATCTCTAACAGGGCAGATACGCAGTATTTT. This encodes CAGSVFGISNRADTQYF.

This clonotype occurred many times. The V gene is TRBV2, the J gene TRBJ2-7; weak D call: TRBD1 (6 bases). The V and J ends lost 11 bases and 0 bases respectively, with 14 bases between them. Germline lookup yields CDR1 SNHLY and CDR2 FYNNEI. The CDR3 is 13 residues long. CDR3: CALGDTNSYEQYF. CDR3 nucleotide sequence: TGTGCCCTGGGGGACACCAACTCCTACGAGCAGTACTTC.

V usage is TRBV20-1 and J usage is TRBJ2-2; D not certain. CDR1 and CDR2 from the germline V gene are DFQATT and SNEGSKA (reference sequence). There are 15 residues in the CDR3. Trimming shortened V by 1 base and J by 4 bases, and 13 bases separated the two germline ends. The CDR3 DNA is TGCAGTGCTAGAGTTGTAGGCTCGGGCACCGGGGAGCTGTTTTTT. Translation gives CSARVVGSGTGELFF.

This clonotype was detected many times. The V and J genes are TRBV7-9 and TRBJ1-6; D ambiguous. V was trimmed by 1 base and J by 4 bases, leaving 5 bases between them. The CDR3 runs to 14 residues. Per germline, CDR1 SEHNR and CDR2 FQNEAQ (reference sequence). The CDR3 here is CASSLEQYNSPLHF. Here the CDR3 DNA reads TGTGCCAGCAGCTTAGAACAGTATAATTCACCCCTCCACTTT.

This clonotype was observed a handful of times. The V call is TRBV11-2, the J call TRBJ2-5, with 12 positions matching TRBD2. Unmatched junction bases numbered 15, after V lost 5 bases and J lost 2 bases. From germline, CDR1 is SGHAT and CDR2 FQNNGV. CDR3 length equals 19 residues. CDR3 DNA: TGTGCCAGCAGCCGTCTGGCGGCTAGCGGGAGGGAATTGCAAGAGACCCAGTACTTC. Translating it yields CASSRLAASGRELQETQYF.

This clonotype was recorded at least ten times. The CDR3 spells CSAPPLAGDGVTQYF. DNA of the CDR3: TGCAGTGCTCCGCCCCTAGCGGGAGATGGGGTTACGCAGTATTTT. The chain is built from TRBV20-1 and TRBJ2-3; TRBD2 matches 10 bases. The J segment lost 8 bases and the V segment lost 5 bases, leaving 13 bases of the junction unmatched. The CDR3 loop spans 15 amino acids. CDR1 is DFQATT and CDR2 is SNEGSKA in the germline V gene (reference sequence).